This is a list of T cell receptor beta chains from one sample in a study of shared clonotypes between healthy human individuals. Assay used: immunoSEQ multiplex PCR; TCRdb lists only in-frame clones, some missing. The profile shows millions of clones, roughly 94% of them singletons. The sample was naive CD4+ T cells sorted from blood. The receptors stem from a man in his late teens or twenties in good health. The CDR3 runs from the conserved cysteine through the conserved F or W. Each record gives: D gene, J gene, V gene, CDR3 protein, CDR3 DNA. The D gene is left open where the match is weak.

d_call: TRBD1; j_call: TRBJ2-3; v_call: TRBV18; cdr3_aa: CASSPGTGKVTDTQYF; cdr3_nt: TGTGCCAGCTCACCCGGGACAGGGAAGGTAACAGATACGCAGTATTTT
d_call: .; j_call: TRBJ1-1; v_call: TRBV6-1; cdr3_aa: CASSGVMNTEAFF; cdr3_nt: TGTGCCAGCAGTGGGGTTATGAACACTGAAGCTTTCTTT
d_call: .; j_call: TRBJ1-1; v_call: TRBV6-1; cdr3_aa: CASSQTAPTEAFF; cdr3_nt: TGTGCCAGCAGTCAGACAGCCCCCACTGAAGCTTTCTTT
d_call: .; j_call: TRBJ1-5; v_call: TRBV7-8; cdr3_aa: CASSFRDQPQHF; cdr3_nt: TGTGCCAGCAGCTTTCGCGATCAGCCCCAGCATTTT
d_call: .; j_call: TRBJ2-7; v_call: TRBV6-6; cdr3_aa: CASSSPRASYEQYF; cdr3_nt: TGTGCCAGCAGTTCTCCGAGGGCATCCTACGAGCAGTACTTC
d_call: .; j_call: TRBJ2-1; v_call: TRBV30; cdr3_aa: CAWSAGRVEEQFF; cdr3_nt: TGTGCCTGGAGTGCGGGCAGGGTCGAAGAGCAGTTCTTC
d_call: TRBD2; j_call: TRBJ2-5; v_call: TRBV5-4; cdr3_aa: CASSLAISGGQETQYF; cdr3_nt: TGTGCCAGCAGCTTGGCAATTAGCGGGGGCCAAGAGACCCAGTACTTC
d_call: .; j_call: TRBJ2-7; v_call: TRBV5-6; cdr3_aa: CASSLVGGFYEQYF; cdr3_nt: TGTGCCAGCAGCTTGGTTGGAGGGTTCTACGAGCAGTACTTC
d_call: .; j_call: TRBJ2-7; v_call: TRBV30; cdr3_aa: CAWSSDRSQYF; cdr3_nt: TGTGCCTGGAGTTCGGACAGAAGTCAGTACTTC
d_call: .; j_call: TRBJ2-1; v_call: TRBV7-7; cdr3_aa: CASSRGNYNEQFF; cdr3_nt: TGTGCTAGCAGCCGCGGGAATTACAATGAGCAGTTCTTC